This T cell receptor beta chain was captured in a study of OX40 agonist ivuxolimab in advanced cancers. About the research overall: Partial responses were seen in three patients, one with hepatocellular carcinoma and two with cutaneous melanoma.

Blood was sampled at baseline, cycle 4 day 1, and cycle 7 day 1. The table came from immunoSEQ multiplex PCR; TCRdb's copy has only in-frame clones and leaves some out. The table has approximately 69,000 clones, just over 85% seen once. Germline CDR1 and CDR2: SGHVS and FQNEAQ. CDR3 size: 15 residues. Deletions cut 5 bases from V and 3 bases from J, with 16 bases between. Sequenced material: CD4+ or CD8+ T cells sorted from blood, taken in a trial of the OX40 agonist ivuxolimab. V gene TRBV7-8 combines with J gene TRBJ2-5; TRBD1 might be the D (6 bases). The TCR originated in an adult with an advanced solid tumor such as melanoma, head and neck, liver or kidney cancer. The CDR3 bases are TGTGCCAGCAGCGACGACAGGCCAGAAGAAGAGACCCAGTACTTC. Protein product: CASSDDRPEEETQYF.